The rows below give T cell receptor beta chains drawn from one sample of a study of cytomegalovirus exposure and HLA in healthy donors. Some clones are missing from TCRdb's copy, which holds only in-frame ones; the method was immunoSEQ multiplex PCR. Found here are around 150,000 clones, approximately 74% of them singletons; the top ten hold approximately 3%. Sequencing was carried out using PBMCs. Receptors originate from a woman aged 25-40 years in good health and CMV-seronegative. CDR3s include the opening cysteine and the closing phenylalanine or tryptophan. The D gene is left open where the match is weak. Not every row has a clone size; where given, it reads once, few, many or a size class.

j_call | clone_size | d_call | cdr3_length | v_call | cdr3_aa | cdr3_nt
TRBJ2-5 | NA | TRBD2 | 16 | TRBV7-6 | CASSYGLAGGTETQYF | TGTGCCAGCAGCTACGGACTAGCGGGAGGAACAGAGACCCAGTACTTC
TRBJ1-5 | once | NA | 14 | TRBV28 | CASSFRQVNQPQHF | TGTGCCAGCAGTTTCCGACAGGTTAATCAGCCCCAGCATTTT
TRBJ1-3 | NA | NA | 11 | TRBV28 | CATYYGNTIYF | TGTGCCACCTATTATGGAAACACCATATATTTT
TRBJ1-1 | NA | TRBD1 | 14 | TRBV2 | CASSVQGEETEAFF | TGTGCCAGCAGTGTACAGGGGGAAGAGACTGAAGCTTTCTTT
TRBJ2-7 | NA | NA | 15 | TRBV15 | CATSRDPEVSYEQYF | TGTGCCACCAGCAGAGATCCAGAAGTATCCTACGAGCAGTACTTC
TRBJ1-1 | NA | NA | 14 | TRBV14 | CASSQCLQSTEAFF | TGTGCCAGCAGCCAATGCCTACAGAGCACTGAAGCTTTCTTT
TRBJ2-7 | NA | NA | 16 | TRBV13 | CASSYYRDSALYEQYF | TGTGCCAGCAGCTACTACCGGGACTCAGCGTTGTACGAGCAGTACTTC
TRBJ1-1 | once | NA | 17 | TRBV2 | CASIPSEAGTMNTEAFF | TGTGCCAGCATCCCGAGTGAGGCAGGGACTATGAACACTGAAGCTTTCTTT
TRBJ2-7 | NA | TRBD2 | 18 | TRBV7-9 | CSSSSDYGSGTSGYEQYF | TGTTCCAGCAGCTCCGACTACGGTTCTGGGACTAGCGGGTACGAGCAGTACTTC
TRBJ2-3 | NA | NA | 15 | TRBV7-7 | CASSLALGVGDTQYF | TGTGCTAGCAGCTTAGCGCTAGGGGTTGGAGATACGCAGTATTTT
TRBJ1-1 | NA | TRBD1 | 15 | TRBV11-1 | CASSFRTGGETEAFF | TGTGCCAGCAGCTTCAGGACAGGCGGGGAGACTGAAGCTTTCTTT
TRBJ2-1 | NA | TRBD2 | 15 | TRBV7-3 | CASSVSGRAVDEQFF | TGTGCCAGCAGCGTTAGCGGGAGGGCCGTTGATGAGCAGTTCTTC
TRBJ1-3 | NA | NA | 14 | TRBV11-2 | CASVGGSSGNTIYF | TGTGCCAGCGTGGGCGGGAGCTCTGGAAACACCATATATTTT
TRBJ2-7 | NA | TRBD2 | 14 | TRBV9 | CASSPGLAGDEQYF | TGTGCCAGCAGCCCGGGACTAGCGGGAGACGAGCAGTACTTC
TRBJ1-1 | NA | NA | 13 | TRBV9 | CASSVGRNTEAFF | TGTGCCAGCAGCGTAGGGAGGAACACTGAAGCTTTCTTT
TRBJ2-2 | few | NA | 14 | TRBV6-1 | CASSEFGSTGELFF | TGTGCCAGCAGTGAATTCGGGAGCACCGGGGAGCTGTTTTTT
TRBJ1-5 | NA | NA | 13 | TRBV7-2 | CASSLEYNQPQHF | TGTGCCAGCAGCTTAGAATACAATCAGCCCCAGCATTTT
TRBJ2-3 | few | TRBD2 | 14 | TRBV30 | CALEREGQTDTQYF | TGTGCCTTGGAGCGGGAGGGCCAGACAGATACGCAGTATTTT
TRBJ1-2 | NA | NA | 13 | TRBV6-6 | CASSESQGYGYTF | TGTGCCAGCAGTGAGAGTCAGGGCTATGGCTACACCTTC
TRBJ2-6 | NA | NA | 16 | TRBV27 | CASSLSGYPGANVLTF | TGTGCCAGCAGTTTATCGGGCTACCCTGGGGCCAACGTCCTGACTTTC
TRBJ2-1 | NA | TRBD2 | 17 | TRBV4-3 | CASLLAGGPPGSNEQFF | TGCGCCAGCCTACTAGCGGGGGGCCCTCCAGGTTCCAATGAGCAGTTCTTC
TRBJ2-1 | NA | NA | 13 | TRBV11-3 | CASSPELFGEQFF | TGTGCCAGCAGCCCGGAGCTATTCGGTGAGCAGTTCTTC
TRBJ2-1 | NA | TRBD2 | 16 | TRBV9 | CASSLITSGGAGEQFF | TGTGCCAGCAGCCTAATTACTAGCGGGGGGGCCGGTGAGCAGTTCTTC
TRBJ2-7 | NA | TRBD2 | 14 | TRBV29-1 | CSVEVAGPTYEQYF | TGCAGCGTTGAAGTAGCGGGACCTACCTACGAGCAGTACTTC
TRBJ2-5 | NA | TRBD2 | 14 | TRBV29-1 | CSVDPRAGEETQYF | TGCAGCGTGGACCCCCGGGCGGGAGAAGAGACCCAGTACTTC
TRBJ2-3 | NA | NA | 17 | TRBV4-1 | CASSQDLRDLSTDTQYF | TGCGCCAGCAGCCAAGATCTACGAGACTTAAGCACAGATACGCAGTATTTT
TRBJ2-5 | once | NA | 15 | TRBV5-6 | CASSSALEGQETQYF | TGTGCCAGCAGCTCGGCGCTCGAGGGTCAAGAGACCCAGTACTTC